This TCR beta chain is drawn from a study of molecular identifiers for immune sequencing clone quantification. General study points: Effector cells kept over 97% of their molecules in clones above 20 RNA copies, while naive cells kept under 1% there.

A remark on this clonotype: Antigen specificity is unknown.

TCRdb ran MiXCR on the PCR reads and lists one entry per CDR3 protein. This table holds about 500,000 distinct CDR3 sequences, about a fifth found once. Germline values: CDR1 SGHVS, CDR2 FNYEAQ. V gave up 0 bases and J gave up 2 bases; unmatched junction bases: 4. CDR3 size: 15 residues. Sorting captured naive CD8 T cells as CD8+CD4-CCR7+CD45RA+. The chain carries TRBV7-6 and TRBJ2-7; 7 nucleotides match TRBD2. The source material was naive CD8+ T cells from blood, with Jurkat cell RNA spiked in. Indicated subset: FACS-sorted CD8+CD4-CCR7+CD45RA+ naive T cells. The source is a human donor in good health. Some libraries in this study had Jurkat cell RNA spiked in. CDR3 loop: CASSLAASGTYEQYF. In DNA, the CDR3 is TGTGCCAGCAGCTTAGCGGCTAGCGGTACCTACGAGCAGTACTTC.